Shown below are 25 T cell receptor beta chains from a single sample sequenced in a study of breast tumors, draining lymph nodes, adjacent tissues. MiXCR, run by TCRdb on the multiplex PCR reads, gives a single entry per CDR3 protein. Among approximately 180,000 distinct CDR3 sequences listed, approximately 30% were seen once. Axillary draining lymph nodes of breast cancer patients supplied the node samples. Sequencing was performed on axillary lymph node tissue. The receptors come from a female donor with breast cancer. Some clones in this sample may be carry-over from other donors' samples.

A remark on this clonotype: It is likely a read error, because the conserved phenylalanine at the end of the CDR3 is missing. The DNA is left out, because the CDR3 cannot be placed on it with certainty; the CDR3 is given as TCRdb lists it. This sequence joins TRBV7-2 and TRBJ2-3; the DNA was not compared with TRBD1, the D call given in the table. The CDR3 comprises 10 residues, both ends counted. The germline CDR1 and CDR2 sequences are SGHTA and FQGNSA. CDR3 sequence reads: CASSPGQGDY.

About this clonotype: The conserved final phenylalanine or tryptophan is absent from the CDR3, which likely points to a read error. The chain recombines TRBV10-3 with TRBJ2-7; 7 bases map to TRBD1. V shed 0 bases and J 0 bases; nucleotides not matched to a gene: 5. The CDR3 is made up of 16 amino acids. CDR1 is ENHRY and CDR2 is SYGVKD in the germline V gene. The CDR3 DNA sequence: TGTGCCATCAGTGAGTCGAAGACAGGGAACTCCTACGAGCAGTACCTC. This encodes CAISESKTGNSYEQYL.

This clonotype was detected ten times or more. V gene TRBV7-6 combines with J gene TRBJ2-7, with D possibly called TRBD1 or TRBD2 (6 bases each). Germline loops: CDR1 SGHVS, CDR2 FNYEAQ. Between the trimmed V and J ends, which lost 3 bases and 4 bases, there was a span of 16 bases. This CDR3 spans 15 amino acids. The CDR3 nucleotides read TGTGCCAGCAGCTTTAGGGGGGATGAGGGGTACGAGCAGTACTTC. Translation gives CASSFRGDEGYEQYF.

Ten or more counts support this clonotype. The gene calls are TRBV4-1 and TRBJ2-7; D not certain. This CDR3 has 14 residues. The V gene lost 8 bases and the J gene lost 0 bases, with 14 bases spanning the gap. The germline gives CDR1 MGHRA, CDR2 YSYEKL. CDR3 DNA: TGCGCCAGCGGCCCCCAACAGAGCTCCTACGAGCAGTACTTC. Protein product: CASGPQQSSYEQYF.

There are many counts of this clonotype. This chain links TRBV4-1 with TRBJ2-2; TRBD2 agrees at 7 bases. Germline V gives CDR1 MGHRA, CDR2 YSYEKL. The CDR3 extends over 15 amino acids. Germline trimming cut 8 bases from V and 4 bases from J; bases unmatched to any gene: 10. CDR3 DNA: TGCGCCAGCGGCGTGGGGGAGCGGGGCACCGGGGAGCTGTTTTTT. It translates to CASGVGERGTGELFF.

The chain employs TRBV14 and TRBJ2-2, with unresolved D. The length of the CDR3 is 12 residues. V was cut by 0 bases and J by 9 bases, with 5 bases left in between. Germline V gene data show CDR1 as SGHDN and CDR2 as FVKESK. The DNA for the CDR3 is TGTGCCAGCAGCCAAGATACCAGGGAGCTGTTTTTT. Translating gives CASSQDTRELFF.

This clonotype was picked up many times. The rearrangement uses TRBV27 and TRBJ1-2, with D hard to call. Germline V gene lookup returns CDR1 MNHEY and CDR2 SMNVEV (reference sequence). The CDR3 covers 14 residues. V lost 5 bases and J 2 bases, leaving 12 bases between the germline ends. CDR3 amino acids: CASSPFNGNYGYTF. In DNA form, the CDR3 reads TGTGCCAGCAGTCCGTTCAACGGGAACTATGGCTACACCTTC.

This clonotype has only a few counts. Just one base apart from a much larger clone, this may be a read error. The rearrangement links TRBV5-4 to TRBJ2-7; D call uncertain. The CDR3 loop spans 12 amino acids. Germline V gene sequence: CDR1 SGHNT, CDR2 YYREEE (reference sequence). The CDR3 sequence is CAGSDIAGEQYF. CDR3 DNA: TGTGCCGGCAGCGATATAGCTGGCGAGCAGTACTTC.

In this sample, this clonotype turned up many times. J is TRBJ2-1 and V is TRBV10-1; weak D call: TRBD2 (6 bases). Trimming took 6 bases from V and 3 from J, leaving 12 bases between them. CDR3 length: 14 amino acids. CDR1 is WNHNN and CDR2 is SYGVQD in the germline V gene (reference sequence). CDR3 DNA sequence: TGCGCCAGCAGCGCCGGGGGAGACTACAATGAGCAGTTCTTC. Its translation is CASSAGGDYNEQFF.

This clonotype showed up many times. The CDR3 DNA sequence: TGTGCCAGCTCCCCCGATAGGCCCCCACTCGGGGAGCAGTACTTC. The encoded protein is CASSPDRPPLGEQYF. The chain uses TRBV18 and TRBJ2-7; unclear D gene. This CDR3 spans 15 amino acids. Trimming left V 6 bases short and J 7 bases short, with 22 bases between. CDR1 KGHSH and CDR2 LQKENI come from the germline V gene.

This clonotype was seen repeatedly, ten times or more. The CDR3 DNA sequence: TGTGCCACCAGCAGAGAAGGGACAGGGGCGGGCGAGCAGTTCTTC. It specifies CATSREGTGAGEQFF. The J gene is TRBJ2-1, the V gene TRBV15, with 10 bases lining up with TRBD1. CDR1 is LNHNV, CDR2 YYDKDF, per germline (reference sequence). The ends lost 0 bases at V and 10 bases at J; junction bases unmatched: 6. The CDR3 covers 15 residues.

This clonotype was seen a few times. This chain joins TRBV5-1 and TRBJ1-1; perhaps TRBD1 as D (5 bases). This CDR3 comprises 14 residues. Between the trimmed V and J ends, which lost 4 bases and 2 bases, there was a span of 12 bases. Germline V gene data show CDR1 as SGHRS and CDR2 as YFSETQ. The chain's CDR3 is CASSPGDVNTEAFF. In DNA, the CDR3 is TGCGCCAGCAGCCCGGGGGATGTTAACACTGAAGCTTTCTTT.

This clonotype was recorded at least ten times. This sequence joins TRBV7-8 and TRBJ2-7, with no clear D. The V gene's germline CDR1 is SGHVS and CDR2 FQNEAQ. This CDR3 comprises 13 residues. V was pared by 5 bases and J by 0 bases, with 8 bases between. The CDR3 DNA sequence: TGTGCCAGCAGCATCCACGGCTCCTACGAGCAGTACTTC. This codes for CASSIHGSYEQYF.

This clonotype appeared many times. The CDR3: CASSTTAGSTDTQYF. As DNA, the CDR3 is TGTGCCAGTAGTACGACCGCTGGGTCCACAGATACGCAGTATTTT. The V call is TRBV19, the J call TRBJ2-3; unclear D gene. Germline V gene sequence: CDR1 LNHDA, CDR2 SQIVND (reference sequence). The CDR3 consists of 15 residues. Trimming took 4 bases from V and 2 from J, leaving 13 bases between them.

This clonotype was detected many times. V usage is TRBV5-4 and J usage is TRBJ1-4; D is uncertain. The germline CDR1 and CDR2 sequences are SGHNT and YYREEE (reference sequence). Trimming removed 2 bases at V and 4 bases at J, with 6 bases between. There are 13 residues in the CDR3. The CDR3 loop is CASSLGNNEKLFF. The CDR3 bases are TGTGCCAGCAGCTTAGGGAATAATGAAAAACTGTTTTTT.

The chain has TRBV10-3 and TRBJ1-1; TRBD1 is a possible D gene (5 bases). V dropped 6 bases and J dropped 1 base, with 9 bases sitting between them. This CDR3 has 13 amino acids. CDR1 is ENHRY and CDR2 is SYGVKD in the germline V gene. Written as DNA, the CDR3 is TGTGCCATCAGAAGGGGTCAGAACACTGAAGCTTTCTTT. This codes for CAIRRGQNTEAFF.

Comment on this clonotype: At one end, the junction sequence differs from germline, possibly due to a read error. The chain joins TRBV28 to TRBJ2-2, with a possible D match to TRBD2 (6 bases). Germline CDR1 and CDR2: MDHEN and SYDVKM. The CDR3 extends over 15 amino acids. Written as DNA, the CDR3 is TGTGCCAGCAGTTTATTACGGCGGTGGGGCGGGGAGCTGTCTTTT. Protein product: CASSLLRRWGGELSF. The whole variable domain, filled in from reference TRBV28 and TRBJ2-2, reads DVKVTQSSRYLVKRTGEKVFLECVQDMDHENMFWYRQDPGLGLRLIYFSYDVKMKEKGDIPEGYSVSREKKERFSLILESASTNQTSMYLCASSLLRRWGGELSFGEGSRLTVL.

This clonotype has a count of ten or more. V gene TRBV19 combines with J gene TRBJ1-6; no clear D gene. This CDR3 spans 15 amino acids. The V end was cut by 0 bases, the J end by 6 bases, with 9 bases between. The germline V gene has CDR1 LNHDA and CDR2 SQIVND (reference sequence). The CDR3 spells CASSIDRAVNSPLHF. CDR3 DNA: TGTGCCAGTAGTATAGATCGGGCAGTTAATTCACCCCTCCACTTT.

This clonotype has at least ten counts. The chain uses TRBV6-6 and TRBJ1-2; D is perhaps TRBD1 (5 bases). V lost 11 bases and J lost 2, with 12 bases in between. The CDR3 has 12 amino acids. CDR1 is MNHNY, CDR2 SVGAGI, per germline (reference sequence). The CDR3 loop reads CASCPGNYGYTF. In nucleotides, the CDR3 is TGTGCCTCTTGCCCAGGGAACTATGGCTACACCTTC.

With regard to this clonotype: A read error may account for a junction end that differs from germline. The rearrangement uses TRBV9 and TRBJ2-1; weak D call: TRBD2 (6 bases). Germline loops: CDR1 SGDLS, CDR2 YYNGEE. The CDR3 spans 15 residues. The DNA of the CDR3 is TGTGCCAGCAGCGTAGCCGGGAGCTCCTACAATGAGCCGTTCTTC. It yields the protein CASSVAGSSYNEPFF.

This clonotype appeared many times. The chain has TRBV5-8 and TRBJ1-5; D not resolved. The CDR3 loop spans 15 amino acids. Germline-derived CDR1 and CDR2 are SGHTS and YDEGEE. Trimming removed 2 bases at V and 7 bases at J, with 16 bases between. The CDR3 reads CASSFGDRTRQPQHF. The DNA for the CDR3 is TGTGCCAGCAGCTTCGGGGATAGGACCAGACAGCCCCAGCATTTT.

This clonotype was detected only a few times. The chain is built from TRBV5-6 and TRBJ1-1, with no clear D. Trimming took off 2 bases at V and 0 bases at J, with 5 bases between the two ends. This CDR3 has 13 amino acids. CDR1 and CDR2 (germline): SGHDT, YYEEEE. CDR3 sequence (DNA): TGTGCCAGCAGCTTCGTGTTGAACACTGAAGCTTTCTTT. Amino acid sequence: CASSFVLNTEAFF. The complete variable domain, with remaining parts taken from reference TRBV5-6 and TRBJ1-1, reads DAGVTQSPTHLIKTRGQQVTLRCSPKSGHDTVSWYQQALGQGPQFIFQYYEEEERQRGNFPDRFSGHQFPNYSSELNVNALLLGDSALYLCASSFVLNTEAFFGQGTRLTVV.

In this sample, this clonotype turned up many times. The chain has TRBV4-1 and TRBJ2-5; 10 nucleotides agree with TRBD2. There are 13 residues in the CDR3. CDR1 is MGHRA and CDR2 is YSYEKL in the germline V gene. V trimming: 6 bases; J trimming: 3 bases; junction bases outside the gene matches: 1. The CDR3 nucleotides read TGCGCCAGCAGAGGACTAGCGGAAGAGACCCAGTACTTC. Translating gives CASRGLAEETQYF.

The V and J genes are TRBV7-3 and TRBJ1-5, with 7 bases matching TRBD1. This CDR3 region has 13 residues. CDR1 and CDR2 (germline): SGHTA, FQGTGA. V shed 3 bases and J 11 bases; nucleotides not matched to a gene: 7. The CDR3 loop is CASSLRGLETQHF. The CDR3 coding sequence is TGTGCCAGCAGCTTGAGGGGGCTGGAGACCCAGCATTTT.

This clonotype was seen ten or more times. The V gene is TRBV7-6, the J gene TRBJ2-7, with D maybe TRBD2 (7 bases). Germline V gives CDR1 SGHVS, CDR2 FNYEAQ. Trimming took off 4 bases at V and 8 bases at J, with 24 bases between the two ends. The length of the CDR3 is 16 residues. CDR3 region: CASSSGGGGFGNKQYF. DNA for the CDR3: TGTGCCAGCAGCTCTGGTGGGGGGGGCTTCGGGAACAAGCAGTACTTC.